A single sample gave rise to the 16 T cell receptor beta chains below, sequenced in a study of cytomegalovirus exposure and HLA in healthy donors. The PCR used 60 Vbeta and 13 Jbeta primers. TCRdb's copy holds only in-frame clones and misses some; the assay was immunoSEQ multiplex PCR. The table includes 150,000 to 200,000 clones, 79% detected once. Sequences were obtained from PBMCs. These receptors all stem from a woman aged 45-59 years in good health and CMV-seronegative.

The chain uses TRBV4-3 and TRBJ2-7, with 10 bases that match TRBD2. Per germline, CDR1 LGHNA and CDR2 YSLEER. The CDR3 covers 15 residues. J lost 6 bases, V lost 0 bases, and 5 bases had no gene match. This chain's CDR3 is CASSQDASGGSEQYF. CDR3 nucleotide sequence: TGCGCCAGCAGCCAAGACGCTAGCGGGGGTAGCGAGCAGTACTTC.

This sequence joins TRBV19 and TRBJ2-7; no reliable D call. V shed 1 base and J shed 8 bases, with 18 bases lying between them. The CDR3 contains 15 residues. From germline, CDR1 is LNHDA and CDR2 SQIVND (reference sequence). CDR3: CASSIAPAGQVKQYF. The DNA for the CDR3 is TGTGCCAGTAGTATAGCCCCCGCCGGTCAAGTGAAGCAGTACTTC. Variable domain in full (rest from reference TRBV19 and TRBJ2-7): DGGITQSPKYLFRKEGQNVTLSCEQNLNHDAMYWYRQDPGQGLRLIYYSQIVNDFQKGDIAEGYSVSREKKESFPLTVTSAQKNPTAFYLCASSIAPAGQVKQYFGPGTRLTVT.

The V and J genes are TRBV29-1 and TRBJ1-1, with D possibly TRBD1 on 6 matching bases. Per the germline V gene, CDR1 is SQVTM and CDR2 is ANQGSEA. Trimming took 7 bases from V and 4 from J, leaving 16 bases between them. The CDR3 is 13 residues long. CDR3 region: CSAPRGWGTEAFF. The CDR3, as DNA: TGCAGCGCCCCCAGGGGCTGGGGCACTGAAGCTTTCTTT.

The V and J genes are TRBV21-1 and TRBJ1-5; the DNA was not used to check the table's D call, TRBD1. TRBV21-1 is a pseudogene segment. CDR3 size: 20 residues. For the CDR3, the DNA is TGTGCCAGCAGCAAATGGCGGGTTCGTGGGACAGGGGGTGTCTGGCAGCCCCAGCATTTT. Protein: CASSKWRVRGTGGVWQPQHF.

The rearrangement links TRBV10-1 to TRBJ1-6, with 7 bases aligning to TRBD1. The CDR3 is made up of 14 amino acids. Germline lookup yields CDR1 WNHNN and CDR2 SYGVQD (reference sequence). Unmatched junction bases numbered 4, after V lost 2 bases and J lost 9 bases. This chain's CDR3 is CASSEEYRGSPLHF. The CDR3 nucleotides are TGCGCCAGCAGTGAGGAATACAGGGGTTCACCCCTCCACTTT.

This clone was observed a single time. This rearrangement joins TRBV2 to TRBJ1-5; D might be TRBD1 (5 bases). The CDR3 consists of 15 residues. V lost 2 bases and J 10 bases, leaving 18 bases between the germline ends. Germline CDR1 and CDR2: SNHLY and FYNNEI. This CDR3 reads CASSERQGSPPPQHF. CDR3 nucleotide sequence: TGTGCCAGCAGTGAACGGCAGGGTAGCCCTCCACCCCAGCATTTT.

This clone occurred once. The chain links TRBV4-1 to TRBJ2-7, with a tentative D call TRBD1 (5 bases). Trimming cost V 4 bases and J 2 bases, with 12 bases left between them. Looked up from germline, CDR1 is MGHRA and CDR2 is YSYEKL. The CDR3 has 14 residues. As DNA, the CDR3 is TGCGCCAGCAGCCTATTGACAGTTGCCTACGAGCAGTACTTC. Translated: CASSLLTVAYEQYF.

This chain uses TRBV6-4 with TRBJ2-1; 7 bases align to TRBD1. The CDR3 has 15 residues. With V trimmed by 6 bases and J by 2 bases, 7 bases remained unmatched. Germline CDR1 and CDR2: MRHNA and SNTAGT. The CDR3 region has the DNA TGTGCCAGCAGCAAAGACAGGGTGGCCTACAATGAGCAGTTCTTC. This encodes CASSKDRVAYNEQFF.

For the CDR3, the DNA is TGTGCCAGCAGCTTAGTCTTAGCGGGGAACACCGGGGAGCTGTTTTTT. This gives the protein CASSLVLAGNTGELFF. This chain uses TRBV7-7 with TRBJ2-2; 7 nucleotides match TRBD2. V was clipped by 1 base and J by 1 base; unmatched bases: 3. Germline V gene lookup returns CDR1 SSHAT and CDR2 FNYEAQ (reference sequence). This CDR3 is built from 16 residues.

This clone showed up just a few times. The chain has TRBV27 and TRBJ1-5; D might be TRBD1 (5 bases). Trimming removed 1 base at V and 7 bases at J, with 17 bases between. Per germline, CDR1 MNHEY and CDR2 SMNVEV (reference sequence). The CDR3 runs to 16 residues. The CDR3 bases are TGTGCCAGCAGTTTATTTGGGCGGGGACGAAGACAGCCCCAGCATTTT. The encoded protein is CASSLFGRGRRQPQHF.

The V and J genes are TRBV7-2 and TRBJ2-2; 7 bases map to TRBD1. CDR1 and CDR2 from the germline V gene are SGHTA and FQGNSA. V was pared by 6 bases and J by 1 base, with 5 bases of the junction left unmatched. This CDR3 region has 15 residues. CDR3: CASRPGTENTGELFF. CDR3 sequence (DNA): TGTGCCAGCAGGCCCGGGACAGAGAACACCGGGGAGCTGTTTTTT. Complete variable domain (other parts from reference TRBV7-2 and TRBJ2-2): GAGVSQSPSNKVTEKGKDVELRCDPISGHTALYWYRQSLGQGLEFLIYFQGNSAPDKSGLPSDRFSAERTGGSVSTLTIQRTQQEDSAVYLCASRPGTENTGELFFGEGSRLTVL.

Details on this clone: Its ends do not fully match the called genes, so a read error is possible. The rearrangement links TRBV7-9 to TRBJ2-7; possibly TRBD2 for D (6 bases). CDR1 is SEHNR and CDR2 is FQNEAQ in the germline V gene (reference sequence). The CDR3 length is 12 residues. CDR3 amino acids: CSSRSSGDEQYF. CDR3 coding DNA: TGTTCCAGCAGGTCGTCGGGGGACGAGCAGTACTTC.

This chain links TRBV6-6 with TRBJ2-7; a weak D match, TRBD1 (5 bases). CDR3 length: 14 residues. From germline, CDR1 is MNHNY and CDR2 SVGAGI (reference sequence). V was shortened by 2 bases and J by 3 bases, with 11 bases between the two germline ends. The CDR3 here is CASSYMDTLYEQYF. In DNA, the CDR3 is TGTGCCAGCAGTTACATGGACACGCTCTACGAGCAGTACTTC.

About this clone: Distinct nucleotide sequences in the sample also encode this CDR3. The chain is built from TRBV28 and TRBJ1-2; weak D call: TRBD1 (5 bases). Germline V CDR1 and CDR2: MDHEN, SYDVKM. There are 13 residues in the CDR3. V was cut by 5 bases and J by 4 bases, with 11 bases left in between. This CDR3 reads CASSPPGGYGYTF. The CDR3 DNA is TGTGCCAGCAGTCCCCCGGGGGGCTATGGCTACACCTTC.

The chain links TRBV11-3 to TRBJ2-2, with 8 bases that match TRBD2. The length of the CDR3 is 15 residues. Germline CDR1 SGHNT, CDR2 YENEEA. J lost 6 bases, V lost 5 bases, and 8 bases had no gene match. The CDR3 DNA follows: TGTGCCAGCAGCCCGCGGACTAGCCAGGCCGGGGAGCTGTTTTTT. Amino acid sequence: CASSPRTSQAGELFF.

This rearrangement joins TRBV18 to TRBJ2-1; 9 bases fit TRBD1. There are 15 residues in the CDR3. Germline CDR1 is KGHSH and CDR2 is LQKENI. J lost 2 bases, V lost 3 bases, and 2 bases had no gene match. Here the CDR3 DNA reads TGTGCCAGCTCACCTGGGACAGGGCCCTACAATGAGCAGTTCTTC. This gives the protein CASSPGTGPYNEQFF.